The clone carrying this TCR beta chain was found many times. These data are taken from a study of patients and donors after allogeneic stem cell transplantation. Each CDR3 protein gets one entry after TCRdb re-called the RT-PCR reads with MiXCR. The sample carries some 90,000 distinct CDR3 sequences, 48% recorded once. The source material was blood, either unsorted or a sorted T cell fraction (not recorded which). This clonotype was obtained from a human donor who was either an allogeneic HSCT recipient or a stem cell or donor lymphocyte infusion donor (not recorded which). It is not recorded whose cells these are; they may come from a transplant donor.

For the CDR3, the DNA is TGCGCCAGCAGCTCAGCTATGAACACTGAAGCTTTCTTT. Translating it yields CASSSAMNTEAFF. The V gene is TRBV5-1, the J gene TRBJ1-1; D unresolved. The V gene's germline CDR1 is SGHRS and CDR2 YFSETQ. There are 13 residues in the CDR3. Trimming left V 3 bases short and J 0 bases short, with 6 bases between.